Sequencing of this T cell receptor (beta chain) was carried out in a study of blood T cell repertoires in COVID-19. Whole-study context: The United States, Italy and Spain supplied acute and convalescent COVID-19 samples.

The V segment lost 1 base and the J segment 5 bases; nucleotides outside the gene matches: 5. There are 15 residues in the CDR3. Germline values: CDR1 SGDLS, CDR2 YYNGEE. How the authors handled the data: Scientists estimated how many nucleated cells there were by amplifying reference gene primers. The data were produced by immunoSEQ multiplex PCR, yet TCRdb's version contains in-frame clones alone and is incomplete. V, J and clone size are taken as reported in that table, and D and trimming were inferred from the DNA itself. The sample holds roughly 150,000 clones, over 70% seen once. Material for sequencing was peripheral blood. The rearrangement uses TRBV9 and TRBJ2-3; 9 nucleotides line up with TRBD2. The TCR sequence derives from an elderly man with acute or convalescent COVID-19. The CDR3 region has the DNA TGTGCCAGCAGCGTATTATCAGCGGGAGGAGATACGCAGTATTTT. It yields the protein CASSVLSAGGDTQYF. Full variable domain (outside the CDR3, taken from reference TRBV9 and TRBJ2-3): DSGVTQTPKHLITATGQRVTLRCSPRSGDLSVYWYQQSLDQGLQFLIQYYNGEERAKGNILERFSAQQFPDLHSELNLSSLELGDSALYFCASSVLSAGGDTQYFGPGTRLTVL.